The next 18 T cell receptor beta chains were all read from a single sample in a study of blood T cell repertoires in COVID-19. TCRdb's copy holds only in-frame clones and misses some; the assay was immunoSEQ multiplex PCR. Here the sample spans around 140,000 clones, around 87% being singletons. Sequences were obtained from peripheral blood. The receptor set was obtained from a man in his fifties with active COVID-19.

This clone appeared a single time. This chain connects TRBV30 to TRBJ2-7, with TRBD2 matching over 8 bases. The CDR3 is 13 residues long. Germline V lookup: CDR1 GTSNPN, CDR2 SVGIG (reference sequence). V was clipped by 3 bases and J by 12 bases; unmatched bases: 13. CDR3 bases: TGTGCCTGGAGAACTAGCGGCTCCCTTGGATGGTACTTC. Its protein is CAWRTSGSLGWYF.

The rearrangement joins TRBV11-2 to TRBJ2-5; a possible D gene is TRBD2 (6 bases). V gave up 6 bases and J gave up 5 bases, with 7 bases separating them. The CDR3 loop spans 11 amino acids. The germline CDR1 and CDR2 sequences are SGHAT and FQNNGV. CDR3 protein: CASRRGETQYF. CDR3 in DNA: TGTGCCAGCAGACGGGGGGAGACCCAGTACTTC.

V gene TRBV6-5 combines with J gene TRBJ2-4; TRBD1 might be the D (5 bases). The CDR3 runs to 12 residues. CDR1 and CDR2 from the germline V gene are MNHEY and SVGAGI. The V gene lost 5 bases and the J gene lost 12 bases, with 14 bases spanning the gap. Here the CDR3 DNA reads TGTGCCAGCAGTCCCGTTCTAGGACATCAGTACTTC. Its translation: CASSPVLGHQYF.

V gene TRBV7-2 combines with J gene TRBJ2-3; D perhaps matches TRBD1 (7 bases). The CDR3 extends over 15 amino acids. Looked up from germline, CDR1 is SGHTA and CDR2 is FQGNSA. V was shortened by 4 bases and J by 7 bases, with 18 bases between the two germline ends. CDR3 DNA sequence: TGTGCCAGCAGCTCTTGGGCAGGGGGGACATATACGCAGTATTTT. Its protein is CASSSWAGGTYTQYF.

The rearrangement joins TRBV5-4 to TRBJ2-3, with 8 bases identical to TRBD2. Germline loops: CDR1 SGHNT, CDR2 YYREEE (reference sequence). The CDR3 has 14 residues. V shed 10 bases, J shed 4 bases, and the junction held 11 bases outside the gene matches. CDR3 residues: CAGSGGGAADTQYF. As DNA, the CDR3 is TGTGCCGGATCCGGGGGGGGCGCAGCAGATACGCAGTATTTT.

Note on this clone: Other DNA sequences in the same sample also yield this CDR3. The CDR3 bases are TGTGCCAGCAGCCACCGAGATTACAATGAGCAGTTCTTC. It encodes CASSHRDYNEQFF. The rearrangement links TRBV3-1 (or the pseudogene TRBV3-2) to TRBJ2-1; D is uncertain. This CDR3 contains 13 residues. Between the trimmed V and J ends, which lost 3 bases and 4 bases, there was a span of 7 bases. Per germline, CDR1 LGHDT and CDR2 YNNKEL (reference sequence).

This clone was seen just once. This rearrangement joins TRBV7-3 to TRBJ2-5, with 10 positions matching TRBD1. Germline assignment: CDR1 SGHTA and CDR2 FQGTGA. The CDR3 runs 15 residues. Unmatched junction bases numbered 8, after V lost 5 bases and J lost 5 bases. CDR3 in amino acids: CASSPWDRGPETQYF. The CDR3 DNA follows: TGTGCCAGCAGCCCTTGGGACAGGGGCCCGGAGACCCAGTACTTC.

This clone was seen a handful of times. The chain joins TRBV7-9 to TRBJ2-5, with 9 bases matching TRBD2. This CDR3 is 16 amino acids long. V shed 4 bases and J 5 bases; nucleotides not matched to a gene: 11. Per the germline V gene, CDR1 is SEHNR and CDR2 is FQNEAQ (reference sequence). The CDR3 reads CASSSRSAGGRETQYF. The CDR3, as DNA: TGTGCCAGCAGCTCCAGGTCGGCGGGGGGGCGGGAGACCCAGTACTTC.

This chain joins TRBV12-3 or TRBV12-4 and TRBJ2-5, with D possibly TRBD2 on 5 matching bases. There are 13 residues in the CDR3. The ends were cut back, 3 bases at V and 5 bases at J, with 10 bases in the middle. CDR3 DNA: TGTGCCAGCAGTTTCTTTTCGGGGGAGACCCAGTACTTC. This encodes CASSFFSGETQYF.

V usage is TRBV19 and J usage is TRBJ1-5, with a weak D call TRBD1 (5 bases). This CDR3 has 14 amino acids. Germline loops: CDR1 LNHDA, CDR2 SQIVND (reference sequence). Trimming left V 5 bases short and J 6 bases short, with 14 bases between. CDR3 sequence (DNA): TGTGCCAGTAGTTTTGGGTCCGGGGGTCAGCCCCAGCATTTT. Protein sequence: CASSFGSGGQPQHF.

The chain recombines TRBV7-2 with TRBJ2-1; D unclear. CDR3 length: 13 residues. The germline V and J ends were trimmed by 4 bases and 0 bases, with 4 bases remaining between them. CDR1 and CDR2 (germline): SGHTA, FQGNSA. CDR3 protein: CASSYNSYNEQFF. The CDR3 DNA reads as TGTGCCAGCAGCTACAACTCCTACAATGAGCAGTTCTTC.

The chain has TRBV7-2 and TRBJ2-1; D not resolved. Germline V lookup: CDR1 SGHTA, CDR2 FQGNSA. Trimming stripped 5 bases from V and 0 bases from J, with 11 bases between. The CDR3 consists of 15 residues. The CDR3 DNA sequence: TGTGCCAGCAGCACTACACCGAGCTCCTACAATGAGCAGTTCTTC. It specifies CASSTTPSSYNEQFF. Drawing the rest from reference TRBV7-2 and TRBJ2-1, the complete variable domain is GAGVSQSPSNKVTEKGKDVELRCDPISGHTALYWYRQSLGQGLEFLIYFQGNSAPDKSGLPSDRFSAERTGGSVSTLTIQRTQQEDSAVYLCASSTTPSSYNEQFFGPGTRLTVL.

This sequence joins TRBV6-6 and TRBJ2-1; 9 bases map to TRBD2. V gave up 8 bases and J gave up 10 bases; unmatched junction bases: 12. Germline loops: CDR1 MNHNY, CDR2 SVGAGI (reference sequence). The CDR3 length is 14 residues. The CDR3 DNA is TGTGCCAGCGAACCGGCGGGGGGGCTGGGGGAGCAGTTCTTC. It specifies CASEPAGGLGEQFF.

J is TRBJ2-2 and V is TRBV18; D might be TRBD2 (5 bases). This CDR3 has 17 residues. Looked up from germline, CDR1 is KGHSH and CDR2 is LQKENI. Trimming stripped 4 bases from V and 5 bases from J, with 20 bases between. The CDR3 protein is CASSQLIQARGTGELFF. CDR3 in DNA: TGTGCCAGCTCACAACTCATCCAGGCGAGAGGGACCGGGGAGCTGTTTTTT.

This clone appeared a few times. This chain joins TRBV5-1 and TRBJ2-2, with 7 bases lining up with TRBD2. Germline CDR1 reads SGHRS; CDR2 reads YFSETQ. Trimming at V came to 5 bases and at J to 4 bases, leaving 5 bases not matched to a gene. The CDR3 runs to 14 residues. CDR3 nucleotide sequence: TGCGCCAGCAGTAAACCGGGGGGCACCGGGGAGCTGTTTTTT. This encodes CASSKPGGTGELFF.

This clone has more than one count but fewer than ten. The chain combines TRBV11-3 with TRBJ2-1; possibly TRBD2 for D (7 bases). The CDR3 runs to 16 residues. From germline, CDR1 is SGHNT and CDR2 YENEEA. Trimming cost V 0 bases and J 2 bases, with 11 bases left between them. The CDR3 DNA follows: TGTGCCAGCAGCTTAGATGGCGGGGGCACCTACAATGAGCAGTTCTTC. It encodes CASSLDGGGTYNEQFF.

The genes are TRBV6-4 and TRBJ1-1; possible D gene TRBD1, 5 bases. V was trimmed by 3 bases and J by 11 bases, leaving 19 bases between them. Per the germline V gene, CDR1 is MRHNA and CDR2 is SNTAGT. The CDR3 is 14 residues long. The CDR3 loop reads CASSEQQGSWGAFF. In DNA form, the CDR3 reads TGTGCCAGCAGTGAACAGCAGGGAAGTTGGGGTGCTTTCTTT.

This clone was observed once. The J gene is TRBJ2-3, the V gene TRBV5-1; the match to TRBD2 covers 14 bases. The germline CDR1 and CDR2 sequences are SGHRS and YFSETQ. Unmatched junction bases numbered 4, after V lost 0 bases and J lost 1 base. CDR3 size: 18 residues. The CDR3 protein is CASSLVLGLAGGTDTQYF. For the CDR3, the DNA is TGCGCCAGCAGCTTGGTGTTGGGACTAGCGGGGGGCACAGATACGCAGTATTTT.